The 19 T cell receptor beta chains listed next were all sequenced from one sample in a study of shared clonotypes between healthy human individuals. This table comes from immunoSEQ multiplex PCR, and its TCRdb copy is limited to in-frame clones, with some not included. This table has some 1,100,000 clones, about four fifths appearing once. The specimen sequenced was memory CD4+ T cells from PBMCs. Subset of the sample: CD45RA-negative fraction. These receptors were collected from a man aged 18 to 35 in good health. Some clones in this sample may be carry-over from other donors' samples.

The chain joins TRBV6-1 to TRBJ1-2; TRBD1 is a possible D gene (6 bases). The germline V and J ends were trimmed by 7 bases and 2 bases, with 11 bases remaining between them. CDR1 and CDR2 from the germline V gene are MNHNS and SASEGT. The CDR3 is 13 amino acids. CDR3 in amino acids: CASNDQGNYGYTF. DNA for the CDR3: TGTGCCAGCAACGACCAGGGGAACTATGGCTACACCTTC.

The chain has TRBV5-6 and TRBJ2-5; TRBD1 or TRBD2 may be the D gene (6 bases each). The CDR3 consists of 15 residues. In germline, CDR1 is SGHDT, CDR2 YYEEEE. The V and J ends lost 3 bases and 0 bases respectively, with 12 bases between them. The CDR3 DNA follows: TGTGCCAGCAGCTCGTTCGGGGGCTACCAAGAGACCCAGTACTTC. Protein: CASSSFGGYQETQYF.

Points on this clone: This same CDR3 is encoded by further DNA sequences in the sample. V is TRBV18 and J is TRBJ2-1; 10 bases match TRBD2. This CDR3 region has 15 residues. V dropped 2 bases and J dropped 4; count of bases not matched to a gene: 2. In germline, CDR1 is KGHSH, CDR2 LQKENI. This chain's CDR3 is CASSPASGGYNEQFF. CDR3 nucleotide sequence: TGTGCCAGCTCACCAGCTAGCGGGGGTTACAATGAGCAGTTCTTC.

Ten or more counts support this clone. The rearrangement uses TRBV18 and TRBJ2-3, with a possible D match to TRBD1 (5 bases). This CDR3 is built from 16 residues. Deletions cut 0 bases from V and 1 base from J, with 11 bases between. Germline CDR1 is KGHSH and CDR2 is LQKENI. The CDR3 loop reads CASSPPSGQRTDTQYF. The CDR3 bases are TGTGCCAGCTCACCACCGTCCGGACAACGCACAGATACGCAGTATTTT. The variable domain in full, with the rest retrieved from reference TRBV18 and TRBJ2-3, is NAGVMQNPRHLVRRRGQEARLRCSPMKGHSHVYWYRQLPEEGLKFMVYLQKENIIDESGMPKERFSAEFPKEGPSILRIQQVVRGDSAAYFCASSPPSGQRTDTQYFGPGTRLTVL.

This clone occurred a few times. The chain links TRBV15 to TRBJ1-2, with unresolved D. V was trimmed by 3 bases and J by 8 bases, leaving 7 bases between them. Germline CDR1 is LNHNV and CDR2 is YYDKDF (reference sequence). The CDR3 spans 11 residues. The CDR3 region has the DNA TGTGCCACCAGCAGCTATGGGGGCTACACCTTC. Its protein product is CATSSYGGYTF.

This clone appeared a single time. The CDR3 DNA reads as TGTGCCTGGAGTTCGACAGTCCTCGCCACTGAAGCTTTCTTT. Protein: CAWSSTVLATEAFF. This chain joins TRBV30 and TRBJ1-1, with TRBD1 as a possible D gene (5 bases). The CDR3 has 14 residues. With 2 bases removed from V and 4 bases from J, the gap between germline ends came to 14 bases. Germline CDR1 is GTSNPN and CDR2 is SVGIG (reference sequence).

V is TRBV10-1 and J is TRBJ2-1; 15 nucleotides align to TRBD2. The CDR3 consists of 15 residues. J lost 9 bases, V lost 6 bases, and 6 bases had no gene match. Germline V lookup: CDR1 WNHNN, CDR2 SYGVQD (reference sequence). CDR3 loop: CASRRTSGRAGEQFF. CDR3 in DNA: TGCGCCAGCAGAAGGACTAGCGGGAGGGCTGGTGAGCAGTTCTTC.

The chain joins TRBV5-1 to TRBJ2-1, with 7 bases fitting TRBD2. Germline CDR1 SGHRS, CDR2 YFSETQ. The CDR3 covers 15 residues. V lost 0 bases, J lost 9 bases, and 9 bases stayed unmatched. As DNA, the CDR3 is TGCGCCAGCAGCTTGGGGCCCCTCACTAGCGCTGAGCAGTTCTTC. Amino acid sequence: CASSLGPLTSAEQFF. Based on the CDR3 plus reference TRBV5-1 and TRBJ2-1, the full variable domain is KAGVTQTPRYLIKTRGQQVTLSCSPISGHRSVSWYQQTPGQGLQFLFEYFSETQRNKGNFPGRFSGRQFSNSRSEMNVSTLELGDSALYLCASSLGPLTSAEQFFGPGTRLTVL.

The chain employs TRBV7-9 and TRBJ1-5; D unresolved. Germline values: CDR1 SEHNR, CDR2 FQNEAQ (reference sequence). The CDR3 consists of 13 residues. Trimming pared 5 bases from V and 5 bases from J, leaving 10 bases between. The CDR3 is CASSPQEDQPQHF. The CDR3 nucleotides read TGTGCCAGCAGCCCCCAGGAAGATCAGCCCCAGCATTTT.

The rearrangement uses TRBV28 and TRBJ2-7; D is undetermined. The length of the CDR3 is 16 residues. Trimming removed 3 bases at V and 1 base at J, with 16 bases between. Germline V CDR1 and CDR2: MDHEN, SYDVKM. The CDR3: CASSFVYWQSSYEQYF. CDR3 bases: TGTGCCAGCAGTTTTGTTTATTGGCAGTCGTCCTACGAGCAGTACTTC.

V and J are TRBV4-2 and TRBJ2-2, with D maybe TRBD2 (6 bases). The CDR3 length is 15 residues. V was shortened by 3 bases and J by 7 bases, with 15 bases between the two germline ends. Germline values: CDR1 LGHNA, CDR2 YNFKEQ. This chain's CDR3 is CASSQGGPRGGELFF. As DNA, the CDR3 is TGTGCCAGCAGCCAGGGGGGTCCACGGGGCGGGGAGCTGTTTTTT.

The V gene is TRBV7-9, the J gene TRBJ2-1, with TRBD2 matching over 14 bases. J gave up 8 bases and V 5 bases, and 5 bases lay outside the gene matches. CDR3 size: 15 residues. In germline, CDR1 is SEHNR, CDR2 FQNEAQ (reference sequence). The CDR3 region has the DNA TGTGCCAGCAGCGGTGGACTAGCGGGAGGCTATGAGCAGTTCTTC. Translation: CASSGGLAGGYEQFF.

The rearrangement joins TRBV14 to TRBJ2-2; D is unresolved. The CDR3 sequence is 15 residues long. Trimming left V 4 bases short and J 9 bases short, with 18 bases between. CDR1 and CDR2 (germline): SGHDN, FVKESK. CDR3 nucleotide sequence: TGTGCCAGCAGCCGCTTGGGCCCACACCCAAGGGAGCTGTTTTTT. It is translated as CASSRLGPHPRELFF.

The genes are TRBV28 and TRBJ1-1; tentatively, D is TRBD1 (5 bases). V gave up 6 bases and J gave up 2 bases, with 13 bases separating them. Germline CDR1 and CDR2: MDHEN and SYDVKM. The CDR3 is 14 residues long. Written as DNA, the CDR3 is TGTGCCAGCAGCTTAGTACAGGCAAACACTGAAGCTTTCTTT. It encodes CASSLVQANTEAFF.

The rearrangement links TRBV6-1 to TRBJ1-5; D is unresolved. The germline V gene encodes CDR1 MNHNS and CDR2 SASEGT. The CDR3 extends over 13 amino acids. Trimming took 5 bases from V and 1 from J, leaving 6 bases between them. The chain's CDR3 is CASSTWSNQPQHF. CDR3 bases: TGTGCCAGCAGTACATGGAGCAATCAGCCCCAGCATTTT.

The chain recombines TRBV7-9 with TRBJ1-4; the D is unclear. The germline V gene has CDR1 SEHNR and CDR2 FQNEAQ (reference sequence). V gave up 7 bases and J gave up 6 bases, with 18 bases separating them. The CDR3 spans 15 residues. CDR3 protein: CASTIGWVEDEKLFF. CDR3 bases: TGTGCCAGCACTATAGGATGGGTAGAAGATGAAAAACTGTTTTTT.

This clone was observed a handful of times. The genes are TRBV4-3 and TRBJ2-7, with 10 bases lining up with TRBD2. Germline CDR1 reads LGHNA; CDR2 reads YSLEER. V lost 2 bases to trimming and J lost 3 bases; unmatched junction nucleotides: 1. The CDR3 totals 14 residues. The CDR3 sequence is CASSQRTSGYEQYF. The CDR3 DNA reads as TGCGCCAGCAGCCAACGGACTAGCGGCTACGAGCAGTACTTC.

The rearrangement links TRBV11-2 to TRBJ2-2; D is unresolved. CDR3 length: 16 residues. Germline-derived CDR1 and CDR2 are SGHAT and FQNNGV. The ends were cut back, 3 bases at V and 3 bases at J, with 14 bases in the middle. CDR3 residues: CASSLLSPIDTGELFF. The CDR3 bases are TGTGCCAGCAGCTTGCTGAGCCCTATTGACACCGGGGAGCTGTTTTTT. Full variable domain (remainder filled in from reference TRBV11-2 and TRBJ2-2): EAGVAQSPRYKIIEKRQSVAFWCNPISGHATLYWYQQILGQGPKLLIQFQNNGVVDDSQLPKDRFSAERLKGVDSTLKIQPAKLEDSAVYLCASSLLSPIDTGELFFGEGSRLTVL.

The rearrangement joins TRBV16 to TRBJ1-3, with D uncertain. This CDR3 has 12 amino acids. Germline CDR1 KGHSY, CDR2 FQNENV. V was shortened by 4 bases and J by 7 bases, with 8 bases between the two germline ends. The CDR3 coding sequence is TGTGCCAGCAGCCTCAGCGGGAACACCATATATTTT. As protein: CASSLSGNTIYF. Using reference TRBV16 and TRBJ1-3 for the parts outside the CDR3, the full variable domain is GEEVAQTPKHLVRGEGQKAKLYCAPIKGHSYVFWYQQVLKNEFKFLISFQNENVFDETGMPKERFSAKCLPNSPCSLEIQATKLEDSAVYFCASSLSGNTIYFGEGSWLTVV.